This T cell receptor (beta chain) was sequenced during a study of blood T cells in healthy people across ages. The CDR3 runs to 15 residues. Germline V gives CDR1 SGHRS, CDR2 YFSETQ. Trimming removed 4 bases from V and 5 bases from J, with 18 bases in between. This clonotype was observed a few times. It was with a sample-barcoded 5' primer and a J-beta primer mix that a second PCR of about 7 to 12 cycles was run. With 12 random nucleotides, a template-switch adaptor tagged each individual cDNA molecule. MiXCR, run by TCRdb on the 5' RACE reads, gives a single entry per CDR3 protein. There are 540,000 or so distinct CDR3 sequences in the sample; 27% occur only once, and less than 20% lies in the top ten.

The rearrangement links TRBV5-1 to TRBJ2-5; D may correspond to TRBD1 or TRBD2 (5 bases each). The origin of this receptor is a woman in her 70s in good health. What was sequenced was blood. The CDR3 is CASSLRDGTEETQYF. The CDR3 nucleotides read TGCGCCAGCAGCCTGAGAGACGGGACGGAGGAGACCCAGTACTTC. The full variable domain, rest sourced from reference TRBV5-1 and TRBJ2-5, is KAGVTQTPRYLIKTRGQQVTLSCSPISGHRSVSWYQQTPGQGLQFLFEYFSETQRNKGNFPGRFSGRQFSNSRSEMNVSTLELGDSALYLCASSLRDGTEETQYFGPGTRLLVL.